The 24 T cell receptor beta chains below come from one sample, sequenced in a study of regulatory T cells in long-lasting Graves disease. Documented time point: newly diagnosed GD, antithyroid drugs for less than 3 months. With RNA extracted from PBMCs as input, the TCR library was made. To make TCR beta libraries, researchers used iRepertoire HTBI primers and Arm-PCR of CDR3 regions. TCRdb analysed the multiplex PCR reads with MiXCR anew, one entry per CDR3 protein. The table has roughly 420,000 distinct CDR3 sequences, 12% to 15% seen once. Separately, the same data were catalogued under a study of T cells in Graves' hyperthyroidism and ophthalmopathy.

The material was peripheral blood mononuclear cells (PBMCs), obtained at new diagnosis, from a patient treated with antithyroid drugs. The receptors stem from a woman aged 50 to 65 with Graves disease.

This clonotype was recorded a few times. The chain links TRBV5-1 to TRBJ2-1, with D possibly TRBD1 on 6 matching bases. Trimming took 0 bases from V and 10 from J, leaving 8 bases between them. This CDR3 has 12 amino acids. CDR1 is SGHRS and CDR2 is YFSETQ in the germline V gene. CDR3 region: CASSLGGTEQFF. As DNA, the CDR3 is TGCGCCAGCAGCTTGGGTGGGACAGAGCAGTTCTTC.

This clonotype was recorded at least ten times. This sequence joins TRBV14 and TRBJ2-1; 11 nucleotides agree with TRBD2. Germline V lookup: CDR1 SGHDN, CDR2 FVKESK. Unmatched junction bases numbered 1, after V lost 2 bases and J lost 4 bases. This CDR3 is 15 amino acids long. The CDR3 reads CASSQTSGRYNEQFF. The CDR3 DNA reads TGTGCCAGCAGCCAAACTAGCGGGAGATACAATGAGCAGTTCTTC. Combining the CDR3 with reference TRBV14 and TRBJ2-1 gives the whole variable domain EAGVTQFPSHSVIEKGQTVTLRCDPISGHDNLYWYRRVMGKEIKFLLHFVKESKQDESGMPNNRFLAERTGGTYSTLKVQPAELEDSGVYFCASSQTSGRYNEQFFGPGTRLTVL.

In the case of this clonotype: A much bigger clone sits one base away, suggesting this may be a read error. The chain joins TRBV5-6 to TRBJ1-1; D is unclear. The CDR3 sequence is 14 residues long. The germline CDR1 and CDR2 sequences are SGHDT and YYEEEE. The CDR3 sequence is CASSLGMVNTEALF. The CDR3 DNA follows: TGTGCCAGCAGCTTGGGTATGGTGAACACTGAAGCTCTCTTT.

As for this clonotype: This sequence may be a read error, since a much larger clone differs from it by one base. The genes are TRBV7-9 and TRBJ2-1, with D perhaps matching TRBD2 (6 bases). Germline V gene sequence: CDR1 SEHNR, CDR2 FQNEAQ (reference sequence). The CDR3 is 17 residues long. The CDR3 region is CAGSLTGVVRHTNEQFF. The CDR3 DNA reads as TGTGCCGGCAGCTTAACGGGGGTGGTCAGGCACACCAATGAGCAGTTCTTC.

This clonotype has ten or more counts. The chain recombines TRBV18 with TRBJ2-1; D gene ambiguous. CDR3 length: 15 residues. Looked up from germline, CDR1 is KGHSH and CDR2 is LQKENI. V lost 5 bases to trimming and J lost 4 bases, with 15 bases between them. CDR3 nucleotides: TGTGCCAGCTCATCGGTCGTAATGGGGTACAATGAGCAGTTCTTC. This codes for CASSSVVMGYNEQFF. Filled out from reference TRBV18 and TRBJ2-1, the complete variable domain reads NAGVMQNPRHLVRRRGQEARLRCSPMKGHSHVYWYRQLPEEGLKFMVYLQKENIIDESGMPKERFSAEFPKEGPSILRIQQVVRGDSAAYFCASSSVVMGYNEQFFGPGTRLTVL.

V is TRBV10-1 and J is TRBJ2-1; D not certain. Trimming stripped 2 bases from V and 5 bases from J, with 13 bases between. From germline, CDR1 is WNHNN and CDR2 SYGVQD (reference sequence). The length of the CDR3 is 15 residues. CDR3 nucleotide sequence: TGCGCCAGCAGTGAGGGTAGCTCCCGCCACAATGAGCAGTTCTTC. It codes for CASSEGSSRHNEQFF.

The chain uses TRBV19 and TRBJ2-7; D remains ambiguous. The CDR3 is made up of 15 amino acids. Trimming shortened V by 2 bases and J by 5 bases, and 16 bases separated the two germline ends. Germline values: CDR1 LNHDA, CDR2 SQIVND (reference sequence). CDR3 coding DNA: TGTGCCAGTAGTATATCCGGTGTTCCTTGGAACGAGCAGTACTTC. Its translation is CASSISGVPWNEQYF.

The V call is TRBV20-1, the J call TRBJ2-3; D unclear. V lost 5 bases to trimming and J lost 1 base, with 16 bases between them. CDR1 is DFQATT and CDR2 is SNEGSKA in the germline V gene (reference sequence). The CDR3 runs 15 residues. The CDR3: CSAGQFVGGTDTQYF. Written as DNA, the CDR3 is TGCAGTGCTGGGCAGTTCGTTGGCGGCACAGATACGCAGTATTTT.

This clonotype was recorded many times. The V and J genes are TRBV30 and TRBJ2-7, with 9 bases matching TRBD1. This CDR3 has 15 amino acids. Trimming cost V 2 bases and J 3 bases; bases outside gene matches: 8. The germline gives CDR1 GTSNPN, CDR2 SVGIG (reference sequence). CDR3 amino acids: CAWSSGQGLNYEQYF. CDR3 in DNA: TGTGCCTGGAGTTCGGGACAGGGTCTAAACTACGAGCAGTACTTC.

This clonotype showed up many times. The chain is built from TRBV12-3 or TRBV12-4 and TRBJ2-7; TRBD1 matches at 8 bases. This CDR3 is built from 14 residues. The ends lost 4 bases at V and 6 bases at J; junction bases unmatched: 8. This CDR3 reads CASSSPGTGVEQYF. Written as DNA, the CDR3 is TGTGCCAGCAGTTCCCCCGGGACAGGAGTCGAGCAGTACTTC.

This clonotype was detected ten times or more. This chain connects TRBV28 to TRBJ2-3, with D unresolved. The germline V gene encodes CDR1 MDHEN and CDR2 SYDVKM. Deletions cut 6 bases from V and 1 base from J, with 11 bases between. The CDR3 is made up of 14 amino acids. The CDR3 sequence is CASRPSARTDTQYF. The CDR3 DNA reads TGTGCCAGCAGACCATCGGCCCGCACAGATACGCAGTATTTT.

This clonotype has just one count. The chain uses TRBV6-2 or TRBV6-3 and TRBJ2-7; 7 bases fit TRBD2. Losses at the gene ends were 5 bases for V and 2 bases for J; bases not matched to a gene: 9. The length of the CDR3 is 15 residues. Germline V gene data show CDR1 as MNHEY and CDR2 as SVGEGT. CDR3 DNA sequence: TGTGCCAGCAGTGAAGAGGCTAGCGGCACCTACGAGCAGTACTTC. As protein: CASSEEASGTYEQYF.

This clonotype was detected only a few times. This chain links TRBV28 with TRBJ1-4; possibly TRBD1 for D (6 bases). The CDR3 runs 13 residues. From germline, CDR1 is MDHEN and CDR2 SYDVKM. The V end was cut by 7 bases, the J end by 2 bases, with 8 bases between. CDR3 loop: CASTDSTNEKLFF. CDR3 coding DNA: TGTGCCAGCACGGACAGTACTAATGAAAAACTGTTTTTT.

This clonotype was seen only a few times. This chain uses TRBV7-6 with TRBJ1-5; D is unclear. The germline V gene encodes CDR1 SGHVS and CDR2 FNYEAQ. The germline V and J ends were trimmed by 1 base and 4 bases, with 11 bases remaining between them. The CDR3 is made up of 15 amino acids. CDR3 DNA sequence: TGTGCCAGCAGCTTAGAACTTGGGCCTAATCAGCCCCAGCATTTT. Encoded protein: CASSLELGPNQPQHF. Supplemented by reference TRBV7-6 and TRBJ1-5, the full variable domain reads GAGVSQSPRYKVTKRGQDVALRCDPISGHVSLYWYRQALGQGPEFLTYFNYEAQQDKSGLPNDRFSAERPEGSISTLTIQRTEQRDSAMYRCASSLELGPNQPQHFGDGTRLSIL.

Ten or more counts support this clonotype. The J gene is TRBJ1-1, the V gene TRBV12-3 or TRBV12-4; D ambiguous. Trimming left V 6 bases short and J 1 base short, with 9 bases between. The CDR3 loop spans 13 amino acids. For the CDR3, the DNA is TGTGCCAGCAGCTTTGACGGGAACACTGAAGCTTTCTTT. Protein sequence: CASSFDGNTEAFF.

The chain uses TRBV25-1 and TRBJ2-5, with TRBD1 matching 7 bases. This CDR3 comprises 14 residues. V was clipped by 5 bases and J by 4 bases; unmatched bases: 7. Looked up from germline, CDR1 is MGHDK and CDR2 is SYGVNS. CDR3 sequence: CASSTWTGRETQYF. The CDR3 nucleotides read TGTGCCAGCAGTACTTGGACAGGTCGAGAGACCCAGTACTTC.

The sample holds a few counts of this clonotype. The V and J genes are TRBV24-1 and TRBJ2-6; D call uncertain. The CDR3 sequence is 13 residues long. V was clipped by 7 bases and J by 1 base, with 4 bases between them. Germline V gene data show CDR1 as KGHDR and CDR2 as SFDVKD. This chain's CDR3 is CATSQSGANVLTF. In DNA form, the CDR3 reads TGTGCCACCAGCCAATCTGGGGCCAACGTCCTGACTTTC.

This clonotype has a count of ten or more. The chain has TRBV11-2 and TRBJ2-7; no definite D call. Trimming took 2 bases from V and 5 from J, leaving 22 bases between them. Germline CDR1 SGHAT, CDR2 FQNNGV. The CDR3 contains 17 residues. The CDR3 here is CASSLMAWVRRGHEQYF. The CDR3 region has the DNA TGTGCCAGCAGCTTAATGGCTTGGGTCCGAAGAGGCCACGAGCAGTACTTC.

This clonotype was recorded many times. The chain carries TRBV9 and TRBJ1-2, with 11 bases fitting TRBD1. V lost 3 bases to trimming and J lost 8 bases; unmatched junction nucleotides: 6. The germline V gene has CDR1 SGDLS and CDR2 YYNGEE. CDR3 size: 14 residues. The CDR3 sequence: CASSGTGGRRGYTF. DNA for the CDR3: TGTGCCAGCAGCGGGACAGGGGGCAGGAGGGGCTACACCTTC.

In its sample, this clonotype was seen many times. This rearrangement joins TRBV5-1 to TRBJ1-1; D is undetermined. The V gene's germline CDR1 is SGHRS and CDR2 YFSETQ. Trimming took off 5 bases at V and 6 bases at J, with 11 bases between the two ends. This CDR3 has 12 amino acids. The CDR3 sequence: CASRIGEAEAFF. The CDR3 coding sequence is TGCGCCAGCAGGATAGGAGAGGCTGAAGCTTTCTTT. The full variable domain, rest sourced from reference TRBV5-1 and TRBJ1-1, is KAGVTQTPRYLIKTRGQQVTLSCSPISGHRSVSWYQQTPGQGLQFLFEYFSETQRNKGNFPGRFSGRQFSNSRSEMNVSTLELGDSALYLCASRIGEAEAFFGQGTRLTVV.

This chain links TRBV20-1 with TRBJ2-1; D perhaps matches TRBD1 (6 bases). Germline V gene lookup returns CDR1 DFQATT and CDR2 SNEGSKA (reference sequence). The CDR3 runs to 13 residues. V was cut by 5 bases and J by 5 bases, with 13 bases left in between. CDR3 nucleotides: TGCAGTGCTGGACCGACAGGACACAATGAGCAGTTCTTC. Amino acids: CSAGPTGHNEQFF.

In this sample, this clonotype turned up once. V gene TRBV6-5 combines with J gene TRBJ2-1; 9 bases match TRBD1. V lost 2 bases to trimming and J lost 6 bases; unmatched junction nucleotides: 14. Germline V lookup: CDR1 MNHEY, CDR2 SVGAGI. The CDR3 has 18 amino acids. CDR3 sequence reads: CASSYTLQTGGFGNEQFF. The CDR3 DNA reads TGTGCCAGCAGTTACACCTTACAGACAGGGGGGTTCGGCAATGAGCAGTTCTTC.

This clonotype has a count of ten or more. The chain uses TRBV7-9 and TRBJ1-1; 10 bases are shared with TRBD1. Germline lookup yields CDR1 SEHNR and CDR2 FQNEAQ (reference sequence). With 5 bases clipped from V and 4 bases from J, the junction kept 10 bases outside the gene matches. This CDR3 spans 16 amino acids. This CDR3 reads CASSKTGGLWGTEAFF. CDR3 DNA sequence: TGTGCCAGCAGCAAGACAGGGGGCCTATGGGGCACTGAAGCTTTCTTT.

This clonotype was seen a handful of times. The CDR3 is CASSQGARDAAYEQYF. The CDR3 DNA reads as TGTGCCAGCAGCCAAGGAGCTCGGGACGCAGCCTACGAGCAGTACTTC. The chain is built from TRBV14 and TRBJ2-7, with D possibly called TRBD1 or TRBD2 (5 bases each). Trimming took 1 base from V and 2 from J, leaving 15 bases between them. The CDR3 runs 16 residues. The germline gives CDR1 SGHDN, CDR2 FVKESK.